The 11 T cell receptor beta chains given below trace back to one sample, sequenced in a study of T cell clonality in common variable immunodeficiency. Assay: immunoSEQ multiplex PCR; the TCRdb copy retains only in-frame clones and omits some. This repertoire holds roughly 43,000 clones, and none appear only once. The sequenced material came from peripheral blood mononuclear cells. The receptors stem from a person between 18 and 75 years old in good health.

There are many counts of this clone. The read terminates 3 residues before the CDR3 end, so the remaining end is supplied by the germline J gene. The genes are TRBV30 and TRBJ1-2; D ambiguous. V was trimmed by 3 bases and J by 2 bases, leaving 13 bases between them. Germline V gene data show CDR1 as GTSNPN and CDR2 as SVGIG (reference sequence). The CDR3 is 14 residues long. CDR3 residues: CAWSALPENYGYTF. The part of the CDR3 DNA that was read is TGTGCCTGGAGCGCCCTTCCAGAGAACTATGGC.

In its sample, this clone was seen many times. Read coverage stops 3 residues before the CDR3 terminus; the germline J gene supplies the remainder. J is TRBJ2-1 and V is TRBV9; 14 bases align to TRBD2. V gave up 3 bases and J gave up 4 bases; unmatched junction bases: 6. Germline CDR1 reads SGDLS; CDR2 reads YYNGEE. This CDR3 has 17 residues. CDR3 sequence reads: CASSGRTSGGIYNEQFF. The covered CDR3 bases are TGTGCCAGCAGCGGCCGGACTAGCGGGGGGATTTACAATGAG.

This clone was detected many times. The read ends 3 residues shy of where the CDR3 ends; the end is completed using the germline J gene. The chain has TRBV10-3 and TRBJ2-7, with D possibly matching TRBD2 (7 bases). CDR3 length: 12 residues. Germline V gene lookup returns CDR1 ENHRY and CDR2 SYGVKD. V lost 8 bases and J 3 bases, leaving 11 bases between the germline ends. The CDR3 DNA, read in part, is TGTGCCATCGGGGGGGGCGGCTACGAG. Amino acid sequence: CAIGGGGYE. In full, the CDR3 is CAIGGGGYEQYF.

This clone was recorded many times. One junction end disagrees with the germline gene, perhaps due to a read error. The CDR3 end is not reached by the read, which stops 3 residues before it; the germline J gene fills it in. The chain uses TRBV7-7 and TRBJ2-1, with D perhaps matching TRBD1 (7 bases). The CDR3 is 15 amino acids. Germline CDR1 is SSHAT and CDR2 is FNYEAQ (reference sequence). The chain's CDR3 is CASSLGGTESNEQFF. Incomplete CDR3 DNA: TGTGCTAGCAGCCTAGGCGGGACAGAAAGCAATGAG.

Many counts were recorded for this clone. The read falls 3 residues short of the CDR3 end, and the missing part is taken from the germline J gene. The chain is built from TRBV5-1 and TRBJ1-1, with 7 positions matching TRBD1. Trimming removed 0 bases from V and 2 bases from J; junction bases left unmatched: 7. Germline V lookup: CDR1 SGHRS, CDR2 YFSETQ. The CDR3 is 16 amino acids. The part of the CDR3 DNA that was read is TGCGCCAGCAGCTTGGGCTGGACAGGCCCCAACACTGAA. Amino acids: CASSLGWTGPNTE. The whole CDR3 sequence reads CASSLGWTGPNTEAFF.

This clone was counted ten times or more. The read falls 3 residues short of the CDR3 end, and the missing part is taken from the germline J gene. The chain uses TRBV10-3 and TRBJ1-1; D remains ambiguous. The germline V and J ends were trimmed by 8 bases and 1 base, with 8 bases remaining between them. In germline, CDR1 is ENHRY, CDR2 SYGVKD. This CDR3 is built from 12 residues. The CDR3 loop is CAIGSGNTEAFF. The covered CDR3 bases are TGTGCCATCGGTTCGGGGAACACTGAA.

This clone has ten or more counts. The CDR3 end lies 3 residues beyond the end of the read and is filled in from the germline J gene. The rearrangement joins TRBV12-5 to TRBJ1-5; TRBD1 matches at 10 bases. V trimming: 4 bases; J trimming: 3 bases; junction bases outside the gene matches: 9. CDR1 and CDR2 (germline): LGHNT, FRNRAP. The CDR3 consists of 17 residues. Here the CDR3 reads CASGSGQGVPNNQPQHF. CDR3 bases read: TGTGCTAGTGGTTCAGGACAGGGGGTCCCGAACAATCAGCCC.

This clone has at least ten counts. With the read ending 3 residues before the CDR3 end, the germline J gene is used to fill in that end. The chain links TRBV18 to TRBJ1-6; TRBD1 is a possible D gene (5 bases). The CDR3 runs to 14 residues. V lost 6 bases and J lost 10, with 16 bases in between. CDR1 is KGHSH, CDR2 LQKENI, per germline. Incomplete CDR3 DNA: TGTGCCAGCTCCACGGCCGCCGGGGGGTCACCC. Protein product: CASSTAAGGSP. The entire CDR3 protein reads CASSTAAGGSPLHF.

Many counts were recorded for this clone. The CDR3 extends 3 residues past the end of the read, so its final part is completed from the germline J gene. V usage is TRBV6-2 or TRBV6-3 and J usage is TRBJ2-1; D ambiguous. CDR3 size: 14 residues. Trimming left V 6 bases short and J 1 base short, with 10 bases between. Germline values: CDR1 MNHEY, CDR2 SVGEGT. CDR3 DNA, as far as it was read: TGTGCCAGCAGACCTGACTCGTCCTACAATGAG. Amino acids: CASRPDSSYNE. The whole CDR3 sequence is CASRPDSSYNEQFF.

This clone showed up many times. CDR3 residues: CASSLVVFGDTQYF. CDR3 bases read: TGCGCCAGCAGCTTGGTAGTTTTTGGTGATACG. The V call is TRBV5-1, the J call TRBJ2-3; D is undetermined. The read terminates 3 residues before the CDR3 end, so the remaining end is supplied by the germline J gene. This CDR3 has 14 amino acids. Germline CDR1 reads SGHRS; CDR2 reads YFSETQ. The V gene lost 0 bases and the J gene lost 6 bases, with 11 bases spanning the gap.

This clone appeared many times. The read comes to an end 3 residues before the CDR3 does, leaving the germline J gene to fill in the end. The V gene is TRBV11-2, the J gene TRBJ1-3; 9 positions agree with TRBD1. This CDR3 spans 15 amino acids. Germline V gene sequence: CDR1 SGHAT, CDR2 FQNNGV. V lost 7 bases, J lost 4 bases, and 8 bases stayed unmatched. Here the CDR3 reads CASTNRGRGGNTIYF. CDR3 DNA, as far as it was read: TGTGCCAGCACCAACAGGGGGCGAGGGGGAAACACC.